Presented here are 18 T cell receptor beta chains from one specimen sequenced in a study of OX40 agonist ivuxolimab in advanced cancers. Sequencing used immunoSEQ multiplex PCR; TCRdb keeps in-frame clones, though not all of them. The sample records roughly 45,000 clones, 86% being singletons. The starting material was CD4+ or CD8+ T cells sorted from blood, obtained in a trial of the OX40 agonist ivuxolimab. The receptors here all came from an adult with an advanced solid tumor such as melanoma, head and neck, liver or kidney cancer.

V and J are TRBV19 and TRBJ2-5; D is perhaps TRBD1 or TRBD2 (6 bases each). CDR1 is LNHDA and CDR2 is SQIVND in the germline V gene (reference sequence). Trimming removed 7 bases at V and 5 bases at J, with 14 bases between. This CDR3 has 13 amino acids. CDR3 region: CASTQLGGETQYF. CDR3 coding DNA: TGTGCCAGTACCCAGCTGGGGGGCGAGACCCAGTACTTC.

The chain links TRBV4-2 to TRBJ2-3; TRBD2 aligns across 8 bases. Germline CDR1 LGHNA, CDR2 YNFKEQ. V dropped 0 bases and J dropped 5; count of bases not matched to a gene: 10. This CDR3 is 17 amino acids long. The CDR3 nucleotides are TGTGCCAGCAGCCAAGATTCTACCGGGGGGGCCTTAGATACGCAGTATTTT. The encoded protein is CASSQDSTGGALDTQYF.

The V gene is TRBV7-2, the J gene TRBJ1-2; the match to TRBD1 covers 7 bases. V shed 5 bases and J 8 bases; nucleotides not matched to a gene: 5. The CDR3 is 12 residues long. Germline V lookup: CDR1 SGHTA, CDR2 FQGNSA. The CDR3 DNA sequence: TGTGCCAGCAGCGTATACAGGGGAGGCTACACCTTC. Amino acids: CASSVYRGGYTF.

The chain employs TRBV7-2 and TRBJ2-2; 9 nucleotides agree with TRBD1. Germline V gene sequence: CDR1 SGHTA, CDR2 FQGNSA. This CDR3 spans 16 amino acids. J gave up 2 bases and V 5 bases, and 6 bases lay outside the gene matches. This CDR3 reads CASSVTTGGNTGELFF. DNA of the CDR3: TGTGCCAGCAGCGTTACCACAGGGGGCAACACCGGGGAGCTGTTTTTT.

The chain combines TRBV28 with TRBJ1-2, with D possibly being TRBD1 (5 bases). Germline CDR1 is MDHEN and CDR2 is SYDVKM. This CDR3 has 14 residues. V lost 6 bases to trimming and J lost 3 bases, with 14 bases between them. The CDR3 DNA reads as TGTGCCAGCAGCGCGGGGCAGGGCCACTATGGCTACACCTTC. Its translation: CASSAGQGHYGYTF.

This clone was detected only a few times. The chain is built from TRBV6-5 and TRBJ2-7; D may match TRBD1 or TRBD2 (7 bases each). This CDR3 has 15 amino acids. Trimming took off 0 bases at V and 7 bases at J, with 16 bases between the two ends. The germline V gene has CDR1 MNHEY and CDR2 SVGAGI. This CDR3 is CASSYSWQGGGEQYF. The DNA for the CDR3 is TGTGCCAGCAGTTACTCGTGGCAGGGGGGAGGGGAGCAGTACTTC.

In DNA form, the CDR3 reads TGTGCCAGCAGTGACTTAACCGGCACTGAAGCTTTCTTT. Translating gives CASSDLTGTEAFF. V and J are TRBV6-4 and TRBJ1-1; D ambiguous. The V end was cut by 1 base, the J end by 4 bases, with 7 bases between. The CDR3 totals 13 residues. Germline assignment: CDR1 MRHNA and CDR2 SNTAGT.

The chain carries TRBV14 and TRBJ2-3; D ambiguous. The length of the CDR3 is 13 residues. V lost 2 bases to trimming and J lost 5 bases, with 8 bases between them. CDR1 and CDR2 (germline): SGHDN, FVKESK. The CDR3 here is CASSQNLRDTQYF. The CDR3 region has the DNA TGTGCCAGCAGCCAAAATTTGAGAGATACGCAGTATTTT.

This chain joins TRBV6-5 and TRBJ1-2, with D unresolved. The CDR3 extends over 15 amino acids. V lost 0 bases to trimming and J lost 6 bases, with 14 bases between them. The germline CDR1 and CDR2 sequences are MNHEY and SVGAGI. CDR3 residues: CASSYSRGGDNGYTF. For the CDR3, the DNA is TGTGCCAGCAGTTACTCGCGGGGAGGAGACAATGGCTACACCTTC.

This chain links TRBV6-5 with TRBJ2-7; 7 bases fit TRBD2. The CDR3 runs 14 residues. With V trimmed by 6 bases and J by 5 bases, 10 bases remained unmatched. The V gene's germline CDR1 is MNHEY and CDR2 SVGAGI. DNA for the CDR3: TGTGCCAGCAGCCAGGTGGGGGGGTCCAACGAGCAGTACTTC. Protein product: CASSQVGGSNEQYF.

For the CDR3, the DNA is TGTGCCAGCAGAATTCCGGGCGACTATGGCTACACCTTC. Amino acid sequence: CASRIPGDYGYTF. The genes are TRBV6-5 and TRBJ1-2; D is uncertain. Germline V CDR1 and CDR2: MNHEY, SVGAGI. V was pared by 6 bases and J by 3 bases, with 11 bases between. This CDR3 spans 13 amino acids.

This sequence joins TRBV4-2 and TRBJ2-5; 12 bases are shared with TRBD2. V lost 3 bases to trimming and J lost 4 bases; unmatched junction nucleotides: 6. Germline CDR1 is LGHNA and CDR2 is YNFKEQ. The length of the CDR3 is 16 residues. The CDR3 spells CASSHSSGRASETQYF. Here the CDR3 DNA reads TGTGCCAGCAGCCACTCTAGCGGGAGGGCCTCAGAGACCCAGTACTTC.

In this sample, this clone turned up once. The chain couples TRBV7-3 to TRBJ2-7; TRBD2 aligns across 13 bases. With V trimmed by 5 bases and J by 4 bases, 11 bases remained unmatched. CDR1 is SGHTA and CDR2 is FQGTGA in the germline V gene. This CDR3 is built from 17 residues. The CDR3: CASSGGLAGVVRYEQYF. In nucleotides, the CDR3 is TGTGCCAGCAGCGGAGGACTAGCGGGAGTTGTTAGGTACGAGCAGTACTTC.

The chain links TRBV5-1 to TRBJ2-3; 9 nucleotides line up with TRBD1. The J segment lost 5 bases and the V segment lost 4 bases, leaving 5 bases of the junction unmatched. The CDR3 length is 14 residues. From germline, CDR1 is SGHRS and CDR2 YFSETQ. CDR3 in amino acids: CASSIQGAIDTQYF. The CDR3 DNA follows: TGCGCCAGCAGCATACAGGGGGCCATAGATACGCAGTATTTT.

This chain joins TRBV18 and TRBJ2-7; D is ambiguous. V was clipped by 5 bases and J by 5 bases, with 10 bases between them. Germline CDR1 and CDR2: KGHSH and LQKENI. The CDR3 spans 12 residues. The CDR3 region is CASSLGLDEQYF. For the CDR3, the DNA is TGTGCCAGCTCATTGGGTTTGGACGAGCAGTACTTC.

This chain links TRBV9 with TRBJ2-1, with TRBD2 matching 14 bases. V gave up 2 bases and J gave up 5 bases; unmatched junction bases: 6. Germline V gives CDR1 SGDLS, CDR2 YYNGEE. The CDR3 extends over 17 amino acids. This CDR3 reads CASSVTSGGVDNNEQFF. The CDR3 bases are TGTGCCAGCAGCGTGACTAGCGGGGGGGTTGATAACAATGAGCAGTTCTTC.

This chain links TRBV6-1 with TRBJ2-7, with TRBD2 identical over 12 bases. With 6 bases clipped from V and 4 bases from J, the junction kept 4 bases outside the gene matches. The CDR3 is made up of 14 amino acids. The germline gives CDR1 MNHNS, CDR2 SASEGT. The CDR3 protein is CASRETSGGYEQYF. The DNA for the CDR3 is TGTGCCAGCAGGGAGACTAGCGGGGGTTACGAGCAGTACTTC.

The chain links TRBV10-3 to TRBJ2-7; D not resolved. Germline CDR1 ENHRY, CDR2 SYGVKD. The ends were cut back, 2 bases at V and 3 bases at J, with 14 bases in the middle. The CDR3 sequence is 15 residues long. CDR3 sequence reads: CAISEKLQRLYEQYF. CDR3 nucleotide sequence: TGTGCCATCAGTGAGAAATTACAGAGACTCTACGAGCAGTACTTC.